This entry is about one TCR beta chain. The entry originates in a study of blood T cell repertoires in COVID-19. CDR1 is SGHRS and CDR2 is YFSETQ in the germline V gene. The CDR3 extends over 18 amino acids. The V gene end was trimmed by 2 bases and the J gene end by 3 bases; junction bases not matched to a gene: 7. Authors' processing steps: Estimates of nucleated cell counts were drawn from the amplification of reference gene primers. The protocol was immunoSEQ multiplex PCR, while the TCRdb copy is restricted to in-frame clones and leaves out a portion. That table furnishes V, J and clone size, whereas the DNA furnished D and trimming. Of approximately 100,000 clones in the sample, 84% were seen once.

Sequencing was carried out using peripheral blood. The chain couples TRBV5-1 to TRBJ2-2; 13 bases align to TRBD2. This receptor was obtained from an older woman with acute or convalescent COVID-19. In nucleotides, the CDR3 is TGCGCCAGCAGCTTAGGACTAGCGGGAGCCCCCGACACCGGGGAGCTGTTTTTT. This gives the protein CASSLGLAGAPDTGELFF.